The table lists the clone carrying this TCR beta chain with many counts. Trimming stripped 1 base from V and 6 bases from J, with 12 bases between. The CDR3 has 13 amino acids. The germline V gene has CDR1 DFQATT and CDR2 SNEGSKA (reference sequence). The sample originates from a study of neurological immune-mediated disorders. Noted time point: technical triplicate 3. MiXCR, applied by TCRdb to the 5' RACE reads, yields one record per CDR3 protein. Here the sample spans about 44,000 distinct CDR3 sequences, approximately 21% being singletons. The TCR originated in a man aged 60 to 75 with HTLV-1-associated myelopathy (HAM/TSP). The V gene is TRBV20-1, the J gene TRBJ1-1, with D maybe TRBD1 (5 bases). Material: PBMCs. The CDR3 DNA reads as TGCAGTGCTAGAGCCCTTAGGGGCTCTGAAGCTTTCTTT. Amino acid sequence: CSARALRGSEAFF.